One T cell receptor (beta chain) is described in this entry. This sample was included in a study of shared clonotypes between healthy human individuals. Study information: Per donor, three plates held CD4 naive cells, three held CD4 memory, two held CD8 naive and one held CD8 memory.

The authors loaded about 200 ng DNA, roughly 33,000 T cell genomes, into sorted-subset replicate PCRs. Clones were sequenced by immunoSEQ multiplex PCR, and TCRdb holds only the in-frame ones, with some missing. The table shows about 820,000 clones, with over 90% occurring only once. The naive CD8 subset, CD45RO-negative cells positively selected for CCR7, excluded terminally differentiated effector memory CD45RA+ cells. The study enrolled healthy HIV-negative adults without recent acute infections or vaccinations as donors. This clonotype was sampled from a man aged 25 to 40 in good health. The sample comprised naive CD8+ T cells sorted from blood.

The CDR3 bases are TGTGCCAGCAGCTTCACCGGGACTCTGGGTGGGACCCAGTACTTC. Translating it yields CASSFTGTLGGTQYF. V gene TRBV7-2 combines with J gene TRBJ2-5; D is perhaps TRBD2 (6 bases). Germline lookup yields CDR1 SGHTA and CDR2 FQGNSA. V lost 3 bases, J lost 7 bases, and 18 bases lay in between. This CDR3 is built from 15 residues.